This T cell receptor (beta chain) was observed in a study of T-cell reconstitution after alpha-beta-depleted transplantation in children. Points from the study as a whole: Expanded graft clones numbering several hundred reportedly gave rise to alpha-beta T cells about two months after transplant.

As concerns this clonotype: Its antigen is unidentified.

Unique molecular identifiers were built into the TCRbeta library. One entry per CDR3 protein, called by TCRdb with MiXCR from the PCR reads. The sample yields about 980,000 distinct CDR3 sequences, roughly 29% seen once. CDR3 length: 16 amino acids. V shed 0 bases and J shed 3 bases, with 15 bases lying between them. The V gene's germline CDR1 is MGHRA and CDR2 YSYEKL. Sequenced material: PBMCs, mostly from graft donor cells, taken 360 days after TCRalphabeta/CD19-depleted stem cell transplant. The chain combines TRBV4-1 with TRBJ2-7, with D unresolved. The TCR was taken from a boy under three years old who had a stem cell transplant for SCID, so the T cells may come from the graft donor. The CDR3 nucleotides read TGCGCCAGCAGCCAAGATATAAAGCAGGTGGACTACGAGCAGTACTTC. As protein: CASSQDIKQVDYEQYF.